The 25 T cell receptor beta chains below come from one sample, sequenced in a study of tumor-infiltrating lymphocytes in primary liver carcinoma. The investigators made TCR beta cDNA from approximately 0.5 ug total RNA, using a constant-region primer. For TCR beta, libraries were produced by three nested multiplex PCR rounds using slightly modified ARM-PCR. Both of the initial two PCR rounds ran for around 9 cycles and employed TRBV1-TRBV30 forward primers alongside a C-beta reverse primer. One entry per CDR3 protein results from TCRdb running MiXCR on the multiplex PCR reads. The profile covers about 99,000 distinct CDR3 sequences, with around three quarters appearing a single time and 9.5% taken by the ten largest. Unsorted bulk tissue of about 18-34 mg yielded co-extracted RNA and DNA. The sample was liver tumor tissue from sampling region 5. Subset indicated: tumor region T5, tumor centre. These receptors originate from an older woman with primary liver carcinoma and hepatitis B virus infection.

As to this clonotype: A clone one base away is much larger, so this may be a read error. This chain connects TRBV5-8 to TRBJ2-1; possible D gene TRBD1, 6 bases. This CDR3 region has 16 residues. CDR1 is SGHTS and CDR2 is YDEGEE in the germline V gene. V was cut by 0 bases and J by 6 bases, with 16 bases left in between. The CDR3 DNA reads TGTGCCAGCAGCTTGGAGGGGGACACCTACTGCAATGAGCAGTTCTTC. It translates to CASSLEGDTYCNEQFF.

With regard to this clonotype: A much larger clonotype is one base distant, so this may be a read error. This chain joins TRBV28 and TRBJ2-7, with 8 bases aligning to TRBD2. J lost 7 bases, V lost 7 bases, and 9 bases had no gene match. Looked up from germline, CDR1 is MDHEN and CDR2 is SYDVKM. This CDR3 spans 13 amino acids. The CDR3 reads CASNSGAPCEQYF. The DNA for the CDR3 is TGTGCCAGCAATAGCGGGGCGCCCTGTGAGCAGTACTTC.

Concerning this clonotype itself: The junction shows a germline mismatch at one end, possibly a read error. The CDR3: CASSLGALGGSSYNEQFF. The CDR3 nucleotides read TGTGCCAGCAGCTTAGGGGCGCTAGGAGGGAGCTCCTACAATGAGCAATTCTTC. The rearrangement uses TRBV11-2 and TRBJ2-1; perhaps TRBD2 as D (6 bases). The CDR3 has 18 residues. CDR1 SGHAT and CDR2 FQNNGV come from the germline V gene.

Remarks on this clonotype: A read error may account for a junction end that differs from germline. The rearrangement joins TRBV28 to TRBJ2-3; no clear D. CDR3 length: 12 residues. Germline CDR1 MDHEN, CDR2 SYDVKM. The CDR3 DNA follows: TGTGCCGGCAGTTTAGGAACAGATACGCAGTATTTT. Translated, it gives CAGSLGTDTQYF.

Details on this clonotype: The junction departs from germline at one end; a sequencing error may be responsible. This chain uses TRBV6-1 with TRBJ2-2, with TRBD1 matching 8 bases. CDR1 is MNHNS and CDR2 is SASEGT in the germline V gene. CDR3 length: 14 residues. CDR3 loop: CASSTGGSTGELSF. The CDR3 coding sequence is TGTGCCAGCAGTACAGGGGGTAGCACTGGGGAGCTATCTTTT.

Comments on this clonotype: The junction and the germline gene differ at one end; a read error may be behind it. The V and J genes are TRBV12-3 or TRBV12-4 and TRBJ1-6; D gene ambiguous. CDR3 length: 14 amino acids. DNA of the CDR3: TGCGCCAGCAGTCTTACAACTTTGAATTCTCCCCTCCACTTT. Protein: CASSLTTLNSPLHF.

A remark on this clonotype: The junction and the germline gene differ at one end; a read error may be behind it. The J gene is TRBJ2-3, the V gene TRBV7-3; no reliable D call. The V gene's germline CDR1 is SGHTA and CDR2 FQGTGA. This CDR3 contains 14 residues. The CDR3 DNA sequence: TGTGCCAGCAGTTTAACGGCGAGCACAGATACGCGGTATTTT. It encodes CASSLTASTDTRYF.

Remarks on this clonotype: At one boundary the junction diverges from the germline segment, which might be a read error. The rearrangement joins TRBV12-3 or TRBV12-4 to TRBJ2-2; D possibly uses TRBD1 or TRBD2 (5 bases each). The CDR3 spans 15 residues. CDR3 amino acids: CAISLGQAASGELFF. The DNA of the CDR3 is TGTGCCATCAGTTTAGGACAAGCGGCGTCCGGGGAGCTGTTTTTT.

As concerns this clonotype: This may be a read error, as it is one base from a much larger clone. The chain combines TRBV12-3 or TRBV12-4 with TRBJ2-2; D is perhaps TRBD1 (6 bases). The CDR3 covers 15 residues. CDR3 residues: CASSSHRGNTWELFF. Written as DNA, the CDR3 is TGTGCCAGCAGTTCACATAGGGGGAACACCTGGGAGCTGTTTTTT.

On this clonotype: Lacking the conserved final phenylalanine or tryptophan, this CDR3 likely reflects a read error. The V gene is TRBV12-3 or TRBV12-4, the J gene TRBJ2-7, with 11 bases identical to TRBD2. The V and J ends lost 3 bases and 9 bases, in that order; junction bases with no gene match: 7. The CDR3 contains 14 residues. CDR3 sequence reads: CASSLGLAGGRQYL. The CDR3 coding sequence is TGTGCCAGCAGTTTGGGGCTAGCGGGAGGTCGGCAGTACTTA.

Concerning this clonotype itself: At one of its ends the junction is not consistent with the germline gene, which may arise from a read error. This CDR3 is CVSSLVGTGVNEQFF. DNA for the CDR3: TGTGTCAGCAGCCTAGTCGGGACAGGGGTCAATGAGCAGTTCTTC. The V and J genes are TRBV7-8 and TRBJ2-1; the match to TRBD1 covers 10 bases. The CDR3 spans 15 residues. The germline V gene encodes CDR1 SGHVS and CDR2 FQNEAQ. The complete variable domain, with remaining parts taken from reference TRBV7-8 and TRBJ2-1, reads GAGVSQSPRYKVAKRGQDVALRCDPISGHVSLFWYQQALGQGPEFLTYFQNEAQLDKSGLPSDRFFAERPEGSVSTLKIQRTQQEDSAVYLCVSSLVGTGVNEQFFGPGTRLTVL.

This chain uses TRBV7-8 with TRBJ2-7; TRBD2 might be the D (5 bases). This CDR3 spans 16 amino acids. V was cut by 3 bases and J by 4 bases, with 19 bases left in between. From germline, CDR1 is SGHVS and CDR2 FQNEAQ. Here the CDR3 DNA reads TGTGCCAGCAGCTTGTTTCTAACTGGAACGGGGTACGAGCAGTACTTC. It specifies CASSLFLTGTGYEQYF.

A word on this clonotype: An end of the junction does not agree with germline; a read error may underlie this. The chain is built from TRBV6-6 and TRBJ1-2; D is perhaps TRBD1 (5 bases). The germline V gene has CDR1 MNHNY and CDR2 SVGAGI (reference sequence). The CDR3 length is 16 residues. The CDR3 spells CDSSYSSGRTGYGYTF. Written as DNA, the CDR3 is TGCGACAGCAGTTACTCGAGTGGCAGAACTGGTTATGGCTACACCTTC.

In its sample, this clonotype was seen many times. This chain links TRBV7-8 with TRBJ1-5; D may be TRBD1 (6 bases). The germline CDR1 and CDR2 sequences are SGHVS and FQNEAQ. Trimming pared 5 bases from V and 4 bases from J, leaving 15 bases between. The CDR3 is 15 amino acids. In DNA, the CDR3 is TGTGCCAGCAGCCCCCGGGAGGGGGGGAATCAGCCCCAGCATTTT. It specifies CASSPREGGNQPQHF.

This chain uses TRBV29-1 with TRBJ2-5; D gene unclear. Trimming took off 7 bases at V and 3 bases at J, with 15 bases between the two ends. This CDR3 contains 13 residues. Germline-derived CDR1 and CDR2 are SQVTM and ANQGSEA. CDR3 nucleotide sequence: TGCAGCGAGTCAGGAGCCATCGAAGAGACCCAGTACTTC. This sequence encodes CSESGAIEETQYF.

This clonotype was observed at least ten times. The rearrangement links TRBV28 to TRBJ2-7; D is possibly TRBD1 or TRBD2 (5 bases each). CDR1 and CDR2 (germline): MDHEN, SYDVKM. The CDR3 totals 16 residues. Trimming took 3 bases from V and 0 from J, leaving 15 bases between them. CDR3 sequence reads: CASSFALGTNSYEQYF. The CDR3 DNA is TGTGCCAGCAGTTTCGCGTTGGGGACGAACTCCTACGAGCAGTACTTC.

This clonotype was seen only a few times. A much bigger clone sits one base away, suggesting this may be a read error. The chain recombines TRBV12-5 with TRBJ1-5; D gene unclear. The DNA matches TRBJ2-3 better at its end, which makes the J call doubtful. This CDR3 contains 12 residues. Per germline, CDR1 LGHNT and CDR2 FRNRAP. CDR3 in amino acids: CASGLNNQPQYF. The CDR3 coding sequence is TGTGCTAGTGGTTTGAACAATCAGCCCCAGTATTTT.

For this clonotype: One end of the junction fails to match germline, which may point to a read error. The CDR3 reads CTSSSLRGVTGELFF. DNA of the CDR3: TGTACCAGCAGTTCCTTGCGGGGGGTTACCGGGGAGCTGTTTTTT. J is TRBJ2-2 and V is TRBV6-5; the match to TRBD2 covers 8 bases. Germline V gene lookup returns CDR1 MNHEY and CDR2 SVGAGI. This CDR3 region has 15 residues.

To note about this clonotype: At one of its ends the junction is not consistent with the germline gene, which may arise from a read error. The chain recombines TRBV29-1 with TRBJ1-2; a possible D gene is TRBD1 (6 bases). Germline CDR1 reads SQVTM; CDR2 reads ANQGSEA. The CDR3 is 11 amino acids. The CDR3 DNA follows: TGCGGCGTTGAGGGGGGTGTTGGCTACACCTTC. Protein product: CGVEGGVGYTF.

This clonotype was counted between two and nine times. The chain combines TRBV20-1 with TRBJ2-4; 7 nucleotides match TRBD2. The CDR3 consists of 14 residues. Germline assignment: CDR1 DFQATT and CDR2 SNEGSKA (reference sequence). V was pared by 6 bases and J by 0 bases, with 5 bases of the junction left unmatched. The CDR3 sequence: CSAPIAGAKNIQYF. CDR3 nucleotides: TGCAGTGCCCCGATAGCGGGAGCCAAAAACATTCAGTACTTC.

As regards this clonotype: This sequence may be a read error, since a much larger clone differs from it by one base. The chain uses TRBV4-1 and TRBJ2-3; TRBD2 agrees at 7 bases. Germline-derived CDR1 and CDR2 are MGHRA and YSYEKL. Unmatched junction bases numbered 8, after V lost 7 bases and J lost 1 base. CDR3 length: 15 amino acids. For the CDR3, the DNA is TGCGCCAGCAACCAGGGACTACTATGCACAGATACGCAGTATTTT. This codes for CASNQGLLCTDTQYF.

This clonotype was observed at least ten times. V and J are TRBV4-1 and TRBJ2-3, with TRBD2 matching over 8 bases. V lost 4 bases to trimming and J lost 4 bases; unmatched junction nucleotides: 7. The CDR3 totals 15 residues. Germline loops: CDR1 MGHRA, CDR2 YSYEKL. The CDR3 nucleotides are TGCGCCAGCAGCCGGATCAGCGGGAGTGCAGATACGCAGTATTTT. It codes for CASSRISGSADTQYF.

Comments on this clonotype: The junction departs from germline at one end; a sequencing error may be responsible. The chain uses TRBV11-2 and TRBJ2-3; 7 bases are shared with TRBD2. The CDR3 loop spans 16 amino acids. Per germline, CDR1 SGHAT and CDR2 FQNNGV. As DNA, the CDR3 is TGTGCTAGCAGCTTATTCAGCGGGACTAGCACAGATACGCAGTATTTT. Translating it yields CASSLFSGTSTDTQYF.

On this clonotype: Compared with germline, one end of the junction differs, possibly owing to a read error. The V call is TRBV11-2, the J call TRBJ2-7; TRBD2 agrees at 8 bases. The CDR3 spans 17 residues. Germline V gene sequence: CDR1 SGHAT, CDR2 FQNNGV. In DNA, the CDR3 is TGTGCCTGCAGCTTAGGGGCTAGCGGGTCTAAAATCTACAAGCAGTACTTC. Its translation is CACSLGASGSKIYKQYF. The full variable domain, rest sourced from reference TRBV11-2 and TRBJ2-7, is EAGVAQSPRYKIIEKRQSVAFWCNPISGHATLYWYQQILGQGPKLLIQFQNNGVVDDSQLPKDRFSAERLKGVDSTLKIQPAKLEDSAVYLCACSLGASGSKIYKQYFGPGTRLTVT.

This clonotype qualifies as medium-sized. The genes are TRBV11-2 and TRBJ2-3; 8 bases match TRBD2. Germline V CDR1 and CDR2: SGHAT, FQNNGV. V shed 4 bases and J 3 bases; nucleotides not matched to a gene: 6. The CDR3 runs to 15 residues. CDR3 bases: TGTGCCAGCAGCTCAGGACTAGCAGGGACAGATACGCAGTATTTT. This translates into CASSSGLAGTDTQYF.